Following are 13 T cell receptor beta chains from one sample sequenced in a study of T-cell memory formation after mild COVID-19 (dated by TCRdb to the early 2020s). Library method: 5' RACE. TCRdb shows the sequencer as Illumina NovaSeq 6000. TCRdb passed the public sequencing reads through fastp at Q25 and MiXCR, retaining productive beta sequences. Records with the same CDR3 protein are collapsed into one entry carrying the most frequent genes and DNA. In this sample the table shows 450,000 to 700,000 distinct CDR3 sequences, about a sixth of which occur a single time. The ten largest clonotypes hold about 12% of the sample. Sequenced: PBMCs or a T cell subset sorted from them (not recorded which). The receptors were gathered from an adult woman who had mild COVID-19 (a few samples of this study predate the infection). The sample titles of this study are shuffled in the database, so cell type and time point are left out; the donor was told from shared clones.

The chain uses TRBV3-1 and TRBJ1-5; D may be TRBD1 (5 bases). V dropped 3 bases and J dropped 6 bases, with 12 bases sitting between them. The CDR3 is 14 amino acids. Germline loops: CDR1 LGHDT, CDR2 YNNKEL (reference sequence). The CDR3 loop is CASSQAGLGQPQHF. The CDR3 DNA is TGTGCCAGCAGCCAGGCAGGGTTAGGTCAGCCCCAGCATTTT.

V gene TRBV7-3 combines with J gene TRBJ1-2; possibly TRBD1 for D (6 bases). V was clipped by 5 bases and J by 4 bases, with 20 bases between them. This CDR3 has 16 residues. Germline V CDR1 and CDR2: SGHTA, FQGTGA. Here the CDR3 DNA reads TGTGCCAGCAGCCCCGAGGGGGGACACGGGGGCTATGGCTACACCTTC. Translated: CASSPEGGHGGYGYTF.

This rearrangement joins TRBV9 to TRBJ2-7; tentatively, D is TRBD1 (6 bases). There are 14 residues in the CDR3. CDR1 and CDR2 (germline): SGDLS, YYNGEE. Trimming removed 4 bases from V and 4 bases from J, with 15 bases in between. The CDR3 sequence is CASSPTSQGYEQYF. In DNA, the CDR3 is TGTGCCAGCAGCCCAACGAGCCAGGGGTACGAGCAGTACTTC.

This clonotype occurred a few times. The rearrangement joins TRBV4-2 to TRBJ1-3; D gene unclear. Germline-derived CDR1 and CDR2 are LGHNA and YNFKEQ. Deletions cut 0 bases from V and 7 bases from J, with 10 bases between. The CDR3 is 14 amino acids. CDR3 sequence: CASSQDLWVNTIYF. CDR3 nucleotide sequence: TGTGCCAGCAGCCAAGATTTGTGGGTTAACACCATATATTTT.

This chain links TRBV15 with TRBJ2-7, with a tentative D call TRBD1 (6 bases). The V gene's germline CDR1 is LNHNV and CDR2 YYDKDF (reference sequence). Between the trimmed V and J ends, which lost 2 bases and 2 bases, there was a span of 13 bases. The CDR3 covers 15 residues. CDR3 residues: CATSRQRTDPYEQYF. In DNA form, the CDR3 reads TGTGCCACCAGCAGACAGAGGACAGATCCCTACGAGCAGTACTTC. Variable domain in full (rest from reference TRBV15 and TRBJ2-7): DAMVIQNPRYQVTQFGKPVTLSCSQTLNHNVMYWYQQKSSQAPKLLFHYYDKDFNNEADTPDNFQSRRPNTSFCFLDIRSPGLGDTAMYLCATSRQRTDPYEQYFGPGTRLTVT.

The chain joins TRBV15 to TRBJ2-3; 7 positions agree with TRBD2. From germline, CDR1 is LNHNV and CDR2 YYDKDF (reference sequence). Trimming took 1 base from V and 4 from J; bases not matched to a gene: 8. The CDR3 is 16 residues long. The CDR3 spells CATSRVPRGDADTQYF. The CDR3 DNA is TGTGCCACCAGCAGAGTTCCCCGGGGGGACGCAGATACGCAGTATTTT.

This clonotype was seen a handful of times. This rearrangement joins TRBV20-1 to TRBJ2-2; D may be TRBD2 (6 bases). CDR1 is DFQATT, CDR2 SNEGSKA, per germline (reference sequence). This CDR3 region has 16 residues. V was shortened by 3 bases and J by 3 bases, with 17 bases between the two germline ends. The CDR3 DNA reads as TGCAGTGCTAGGCCGATTAGATTAGCGGACACCGGGGAGCTGTTTTTT. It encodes CSARPIRLADTGELFF.

CDR3 sequence: CASSQTSWALTGSTQETQYF. For the CDR3, the DNA is TGTGCCAGCAGCCAAACGAGTTGGGCTTTGACAGGGTCTACTCAAGAGACCCAGTACTTC. J is TRBJ2-5 and V is TRBV14, with 7 bases fitting TRBD1. In germline, CDR1 is SGHDN, CDR2 FVKESK. Unmatched junction bases numbered 20, after V lost 2 bases and J lost 2 bases. The CDR3 spans 20 residues.

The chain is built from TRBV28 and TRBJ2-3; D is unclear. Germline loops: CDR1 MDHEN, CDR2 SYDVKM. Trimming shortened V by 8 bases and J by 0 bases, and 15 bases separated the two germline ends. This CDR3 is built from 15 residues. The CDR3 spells CASRGFDLSTDTQYF. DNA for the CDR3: TGTGCCAGCCGTGGGTTTGACCTCAGCACAGATACGCAGTATTTT.

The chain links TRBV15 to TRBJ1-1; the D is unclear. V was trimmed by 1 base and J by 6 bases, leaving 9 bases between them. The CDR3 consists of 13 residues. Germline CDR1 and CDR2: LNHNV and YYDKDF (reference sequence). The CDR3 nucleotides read TGTGCCACCAGCAGAGGCACCGAGCCTGAAGCTTTCTTT. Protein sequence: CATSRGTEPEAFF.

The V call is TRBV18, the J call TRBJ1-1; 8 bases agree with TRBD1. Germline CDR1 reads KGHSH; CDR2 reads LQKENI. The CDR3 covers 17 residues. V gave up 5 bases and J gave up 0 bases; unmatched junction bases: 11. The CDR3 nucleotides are TGTGCCAGCTCATTTCTCCAGGGGGCCGCAATGAACACTGAAGCTTTCTTT. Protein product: CASSFLQGAAMNTEAFF.

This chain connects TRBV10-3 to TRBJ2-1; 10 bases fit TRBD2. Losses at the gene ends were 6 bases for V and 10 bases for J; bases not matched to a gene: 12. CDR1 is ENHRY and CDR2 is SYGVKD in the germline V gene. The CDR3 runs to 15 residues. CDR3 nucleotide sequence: TGTGCCATCAGGTTATCAGCGGGAGGGCCACAAGAGCAGTTCTTC. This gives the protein CAIRLSAGGPQEQFF.

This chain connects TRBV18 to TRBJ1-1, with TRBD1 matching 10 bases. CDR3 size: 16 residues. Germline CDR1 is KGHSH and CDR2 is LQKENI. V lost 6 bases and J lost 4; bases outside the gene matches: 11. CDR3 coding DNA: TGTGCCAGCTCCCCCAGACGACAGGGGGCAGGCACTGAAGCTTTCTTT. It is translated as CASSPRRQGAGTEAFF.